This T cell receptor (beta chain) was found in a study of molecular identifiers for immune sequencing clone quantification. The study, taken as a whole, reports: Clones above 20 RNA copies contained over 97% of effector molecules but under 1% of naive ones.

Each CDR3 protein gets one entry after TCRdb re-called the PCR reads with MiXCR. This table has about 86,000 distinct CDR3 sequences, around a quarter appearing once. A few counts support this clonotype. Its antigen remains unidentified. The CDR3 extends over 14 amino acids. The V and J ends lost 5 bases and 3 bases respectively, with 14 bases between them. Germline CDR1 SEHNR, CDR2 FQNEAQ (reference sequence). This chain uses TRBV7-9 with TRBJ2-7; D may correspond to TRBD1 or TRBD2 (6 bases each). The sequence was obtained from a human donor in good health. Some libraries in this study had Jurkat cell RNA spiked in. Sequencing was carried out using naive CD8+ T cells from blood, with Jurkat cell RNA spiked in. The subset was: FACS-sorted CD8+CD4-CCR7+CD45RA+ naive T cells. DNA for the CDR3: TGTGCCAGCAGCCCGGGGGCCATACTCTACGAGCAGTACTTC. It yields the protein CASSPGAILYEQYF.